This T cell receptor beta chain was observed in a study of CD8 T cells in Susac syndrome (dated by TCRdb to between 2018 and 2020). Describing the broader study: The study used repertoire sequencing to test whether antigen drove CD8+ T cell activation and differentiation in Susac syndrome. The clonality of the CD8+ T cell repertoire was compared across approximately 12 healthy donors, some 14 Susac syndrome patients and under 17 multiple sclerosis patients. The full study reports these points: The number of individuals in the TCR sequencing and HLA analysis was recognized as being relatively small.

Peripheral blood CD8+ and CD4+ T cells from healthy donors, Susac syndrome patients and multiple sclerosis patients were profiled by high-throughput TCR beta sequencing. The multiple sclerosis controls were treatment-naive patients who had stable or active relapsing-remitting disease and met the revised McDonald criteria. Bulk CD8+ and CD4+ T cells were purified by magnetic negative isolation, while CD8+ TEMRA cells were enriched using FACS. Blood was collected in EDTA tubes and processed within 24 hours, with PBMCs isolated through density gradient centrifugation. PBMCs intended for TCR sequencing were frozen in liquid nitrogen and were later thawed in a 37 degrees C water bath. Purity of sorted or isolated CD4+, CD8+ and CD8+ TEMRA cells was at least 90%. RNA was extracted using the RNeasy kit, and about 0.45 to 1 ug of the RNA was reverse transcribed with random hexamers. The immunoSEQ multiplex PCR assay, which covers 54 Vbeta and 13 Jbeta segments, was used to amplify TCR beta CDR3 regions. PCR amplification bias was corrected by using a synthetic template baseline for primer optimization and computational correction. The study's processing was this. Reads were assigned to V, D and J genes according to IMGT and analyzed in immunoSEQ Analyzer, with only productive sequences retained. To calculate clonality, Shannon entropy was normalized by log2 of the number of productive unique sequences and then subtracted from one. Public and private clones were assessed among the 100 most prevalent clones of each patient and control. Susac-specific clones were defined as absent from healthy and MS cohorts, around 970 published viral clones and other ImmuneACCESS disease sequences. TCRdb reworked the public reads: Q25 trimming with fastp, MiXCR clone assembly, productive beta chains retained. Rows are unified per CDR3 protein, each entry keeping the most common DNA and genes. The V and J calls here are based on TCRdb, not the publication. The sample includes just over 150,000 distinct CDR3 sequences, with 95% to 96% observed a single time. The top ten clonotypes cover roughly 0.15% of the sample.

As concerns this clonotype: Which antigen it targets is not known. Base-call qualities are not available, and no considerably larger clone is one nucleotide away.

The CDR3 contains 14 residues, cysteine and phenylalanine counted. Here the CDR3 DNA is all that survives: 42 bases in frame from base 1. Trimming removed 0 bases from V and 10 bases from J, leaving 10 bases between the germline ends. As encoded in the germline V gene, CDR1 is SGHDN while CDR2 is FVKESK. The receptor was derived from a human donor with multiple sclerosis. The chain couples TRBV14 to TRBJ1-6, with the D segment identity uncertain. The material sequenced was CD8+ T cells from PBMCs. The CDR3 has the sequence CASSQELGRSPLHF. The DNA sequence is TGTGCCAGCAGCCAAGAGCTGGGGAGATCACCCCTCCACTTT.